This is a list of T cell receptor beta chains from one sample in a study of vaccination and CD4 T cells after COVID-19. Their recognized antigens are unknown. TCRdb ran MiXCR on the PCR reads and lists one entry per CDR3 protein. Of about 15,000 distinct CDR3 sequences listed, 50% to 65% are singletons. Sequences were derived from CD4+ T cells from blood, cultured in vitro, sampled before SARS-CoV-2 vaccination. The receptors were sampled from a human donor who had recovered from COVID-19. The CDR3 runs from the conserved cysteine through the conserved F or W. Fields, in order: D gene, CDR3 length, J gene, V gene, clone size, CDR3 DNA, CDR3 protein. D genes are given only for firm matches. A row's size may be missing; if present it is once, few, many or a size class.

d_gene: TRBD1
len: 15
j_gene: TRBJ2-1
v_gene: TRBV7-3
abundance: .
CDR3nt: TGTGCCAGCAGTCCTTCGGGACAGAACTACAATGAGCAGTTCTTC
CDR3aa: CASSPSGQNYNEQFF

d_gene: .
len: 15
j_gene: TRBJ1-1
v_gene: TRBV11-2
abundance: .
CDR3nt: TGTGCCAGCATACCGCCGGGGCACGCGGGCACTGAAGCTTTCTTT
CDR3aa: CASIPPGHAGTEAFF

d_gene: .
len: 14
j_gene: TRBJ1-1
v_gene: TRBV5-1
abundance: .
CDR3nt: TGCGCCAGCAGCTTTATAGAAATGAACACTGAAGCTTTCTTT
CDR3aa: CASSFIEMNTEAFF

d_gene: .
len: 14
j_gene: TRBJ2-7
v_gene: TRBV5-4
abundance: once
CDR3nt: TGTGCCAGCAGCCCCGGGGGGCTAACCTACGAGCAGTACTTC
CDR3aa: CASSPGGLTYEQYF

d_gene: .
len: 14
j_gene: TRBJ2-7
v_gene: TRBV20-1
abundance: few
CDR3nt: TGCAGTGCTAGAGTCCCAGGGGCCCCCTACGAGCAGTACTTC
CDR3aa: CSARVPGAPYEQYF

d_gene: .
len: 13
j_gene: TRBJ1-2
v_gene: TRBV19
abundance: .
CDR3nt: TGTGCCAGTAGTATAGGGACATTCAATGGCTACACCTTC
CDR3aa: CASSIGTFNGYTF

d_gene: .
len: 16
j_gene: TRBJ2-6
v_gene: TRBV6-2/TRBV6-3
abundance: .
CDR3nt: TGTGCCAGCAGTGAGGGACGGCCCTCCGGGGCCAACGTCCTGACTTTC
CDR3aa: CASSEGRPSGANVLTF

d_gene: .
len: 13
j_gene: TRBJ2-3
v_gene: TRBV5-4
abundance: .
CDR3nt: TGTGCCAGCAGCCCCCAGGGTGCAGATACGCAGTATTTT
CDR3aa: CASSPQGADTQYF

d_gene: TRBD1
len: 15
j_gene: TRBJ1-5
v_gene: TRBV6-2/TRBV6-3
abundance: few
CDR3nt: TGTGCCAGCAGGGGACAGGGCTTGAGCAATCAGCCCCAGCATTTT
CDR3aa: CASRGQGLSNQPQHF

d_gene: TRBD1
len: 16
j_gene: TRBJ2-7
v_gene: TRBV15
abundance: .
CDR3nt: TGTGCCACCAGCAGAGATATAGGGGGCAGGGGGAACGAGCAGTACTTC
CDR3aa: CATSRDIGGRGNEQYF

d_gene: .
len: 17
j_gene: TRBJ2-2
v_gene: TRBV21-1
abundance: .
CDR3nt: TGTGCCAGCAGCCCGACTTCGCGGGGGGGATTCACCGGGGAGCTGTTTTTT
CDR3aa: CASSPTSRGGFTGELFF

d_gene: .
len: 17
j_gene: TRBJ2-3
v_gene: TRBV7-2
abundance: .
CDR3nt: TGTGCCAGCAGCCAGCGCCGTCGGGGGAGTAGCACAGATACGCAGTATTTT
CDR3aa: CASSQRRRGSSTDTQYF

d_gene: .
len: 13
j_gene: TRBJ1-1
v_gene: TRBV24-1
abundance: .
CDR3nt: TGTGCCACCCGGGGGGGGAAGATAACTGAAGCTTTCTTT
CDR3aa: CATRGGKITEAFF

d_gene: TRBD2
len: 14
j_gene: TRBJ2-7
v_gene: TRBV25-1
abundance: .
CDR3nt: TGTGCCAGCAGAACTAGCGGGGGGCCGTACGAGCAGTACTTC
CDR3aa: CASRTSGGPYEQYF

d_gene: TRBD1
len: 15
j_gene: TRBJ2-7
v_gene: TRBV7-8
abundance: .
CDR3nt: TGTGCCAGCAGCTTAGCGGACAGGGGGGGACACGAGCAGTACTTC
CDR3aa: CASSLADRGGHEQYF

d_gene: .
len: 13
j_gene: TRBJ1-1
v_gene: TRBV29-1
abundance: .
CDR3nt: TGCAGCGTTGCGTGGGATGGTAACACTGAAGCTTTCTTT
CDR3aa: CSVAWDGNTEAFF

d_gene: .
len: 15
j_gene: TRBJ1-4
v_gene: TRBV20-1
abundance: .
CDR3nt: TGCAGTGCTAGAGATGCCGGCAGACCAAATGAAAAACTGTTTTTT
CDR3aa: CSARDAGRPNEKLFF

d_gene: .
len: 15
j_gene: TRBJ1-2
v_gene: TRBV6-1
abundance: .
CDR3nt: TGTGCCAACAGTGAAGCCTGGGGGCAGGACTATGGCTACACCTTC
CDR3aa: CANSEAWGQDYGYTF

d_gene: TRBD1
len: 13
j_gene: TRBJ1-1
v_gene: TRBV6-2/TRBV6-3
abundance: .
CDR3nt: TGTGCCAGCAGTCGACAGGGAGGAGCTGAAGCTTTCTTT
CDR3aa: CASSRQGGAEAFF

d_gene: .
len: 13
j_gene: TRBJ1-1
v_gene: TRBV7-9
abundance: .
CDR3nt: TGTGCCAGCAGCCAAGCGGGGGGCACTGAAGCTTTCTTT
CDR3aa: CASSQAGGTEAFF

d_gene: .
len: 16
j_gene: TRBJ1-1
v_gene: TRBV20-1
abundance: few
CDR3nt: TGCAGTGCTAGGCCGGGTGCAGGGCCTGGGGGGACTGAAGCTTTCTTT
CDR3aa: CSARPGAGPGGTEAFF

d_gene: TRBD1
len: 13
j_gene: TRBJ2-7
v_gene: TRBV12-3/TRBV12-4
abundance: .
CDR3nt: TGTGCCAGCACGGGACAGGGTGCTCGTGAGCAGTACTTC
CDR3aa: CASTGQGAREQYF

d_gene: .
len: 13
j_gene: TRBJ1-1
v_gene: TRBV2
abundance: .
CDR3nt: TGTGCCAGCATCGGGGTGGGGAACACTGAAGCTTTCTTT
CDR3aa: CASIGVGNTEAFF

d_gene: .
len: 12
j_gene: TRBJ2-5
v_gene: TRBV20-1
abundance: .
CDR3nt: TGCAGTGCCCACGATGGGCCCGGGACCCAGTACTTC
CDR3aa: CSAHDGPGTQYF

d_gene: .
len: 13
j_gene: TRBJ1-1
v_gene: TRBV6-1
abundance: once
CDR3nt: TGTGCCAGCAGTGAAGCCCTGAACACTGAAGCTTTCTTT
CDR3aa: CASSEALNTEAFF

d_gene: TRBD1
len: 15
j_gene: TRBJ2-5
v_gene: TRBV7-2
abundance: once
CDR3nt: TGTGCCAGCAGCTTAGTTGGGGACAGGGAAGAGACCCAGTACTTC
CDR3aa: CASSLVGDREETQYF

d_gene: .
len: 13
j_gene: TRBJ2-7
v_gene: TRBV2
abundance: .
CDR3nt: TGTGCCAGCAGTGTCCGCGCGCCGTTGGAGCAGTACTTC
CDR3aa: CASSVRAPLEQYF

d_gene: TRBD2
len: 14
j_gene: TRBJ2-4
v_gene: TRBV20-1
abundance: few
CDR3nt: TGCAGTGCTAGAGTTGCTAGCGGGGGGAACATTCAGTACTTC
CDR3aa: CSARVASGGNIQYF

d_gene: .
len: 13
j_gene: TRBJ1-5
v_gene: TRBV30
abundance: .
CDR3nt: TGTGCCTGGAGTTCTGGATTCGATCAGCCCCAGCATTTT
CDR3aa: CAWSSGFDQPQHF

d_gene: .
len: 14
j_gene: TRBJ1-1
v_gene: TRBV7-8
abundance: .
CDR3nt: TGTGCCAGCAGCTACAGAGGGGAGAACACTGAAGCTTTCTTT
CDR3aa: CASSYRGENTEAFF

d_gene: TRBD2
len: 17
j_gene: TRBJ2-7
v_gene: TRBV11-2
abundance: .
CDR3nt: TGTGCCAGCAGCGTACTCTCGCTAGCGGGAGGTTCCTACGAGCAGTACTTC
CDR3aa: CASSVLSLAGGSYEQYF

d_gene: TRBD2
len: 19
j_gene: TRBJ2-6
v_gene: TRBV7-2
abundance: .
CDR3nt: TGTGCCAGCAGCTCGAACGGACTAGCGGGGCTCTCTGGGGCCAACGTCCTGACTTTC
CDR3aa: CASSSNGLAGLSGANVLTF

d_gene: .
len: 13
j_gene: TRBJ1-4
v_gene: TRBV4-1
abundance: .
CDR3nt: TGCGCCAGCAGCCAGGGGTTGAGGGAAAAACTGTTTTTT
CDR3aa: CASSQGLREKLFF

d_gene: .
len: 14
j_gene: TRBJ1-2
v_gene: TRBV27
abundance: few
CDR3nt: TGTGCCAGCAGTTTATTCTCCGCTAACTATGGCTACACCTTC
CDR3aa: CASSLFSANYGYTF

d_gene: .
len: 15
j_gene: TRBJ2-3
v_gene: TRBV9
abundance: .
CDR3nt: TGTGCCAGCAGCGGAGACACGGTTAGCACAGATACGCAGTATTTT
CDR3aa: CASSGDTVSTDTQYF

d_gene: .
len: 15
j_gene: TRBJ2-3
v_gene: TRBV7-9
abundance: .
CDR3nt: TGTGCCAGCAGCTTAGAAGAATCTAGCACAGATACGCAGTATTTT
CDR3aa: CASSLEESSTDTQYF

d_gene: .
len: 16
j_gene: TRBJ2-7
v_gene: TRBV4-2
abundance: .
CDR3nt: TGTGCCAGCCATAAAACTCGGTCAGGGCGAGGGTGCGAGCAGTACTTC
CDR3aa: CASHKTRSGRGCEQYF

d_gene: TRBD1
len: 14
j_gene: TRBJ1-2
v_gene: TRBV6-1
abundance: .
CDR3nt: TGTGCCAGCAAGCGGGACAGGGGCGACTATGGCTACACCTTC
CDR3aa: CASKRDRGDYGYTF

d_gene: TRBD2
len: 15
j_gene: TRBJ2-3
v_gene: TRBV29-1
abundance: few
CDR3nt: TGCAGCTCGGGAGGGCTAGCGGGGAGCGTAGATACGCAGTATTTT
CDR3aa: CSSGGLAGSVDTQYF

d_gene: TRBD2
len: 12
j_gene: TRBJ2-1
v_gene: TRBV6-2/TRBV6-3
abundance: few
CDR3nt: TGTGCCAGCGGCCTACCGGGACTAGCCACGTTCTTC
CDR3aa: CASGLPGLATFF

d_gene: .
len: 14
j_gene: TRBJ1-4
v_gene: TRBV20-1
abundance: few
CDR3nt: TGCAGTGCTAGAGATACAGGCCTTTATGAAAAACTGTTTTTT
CDR3aa: CSARDTGLYEKLFF

d_gene: .
len: 15
j_gene: TRBJ1-1
v_gene: TRBV19
abundance: few
CDR3nt: TGTGCCAGTAGTATAGAATCGTTGGGGAACACTGAAGCTTTCTTT
CDR3aa: CASSIESLGNTEAFF

d_gene: .
len: 13
j_gene: TRBJ1-6
v_gene: TRBV29-1
abundance: .
CDR3nt: TGCAGCGTGGCTACATCTCGGGATTCACCCCTCCACTTT
CDR3aa: CSVATSRDSPLHF

d_gene: .
len: 15
j_gene: TRBJ1-5
v_gene: TRBV6-2/TRBV6-3
abundance: .
CDR3nt: TGTGCCAGCAGTTTCCAGGACCCTAGGAATCAGCCCCAGCATTTT
CDR3aa: CASSFQDPRNQPQHF

d_gene: .
len: 13
j_gene: TRBJ1-2
v_gene: TRBV7-2
abundance: few
CDR3nt: TGTGCCAGCAGCTTAGGGCAGGACAATGGCTACACCTTC
CDR3aa: CASSLGQDNGYTF

d_gene: .
len: 17
j_gene: TRBJ2-4
v_gene: TRBV6-2/TRBV6-3
abundance: few
CDR3nt: TGTGCCAGCAGTGGCCATTTATTGGGGTCGGCCAAAAACATTCAGTACTTC
CDR3aa: CASSGHLLGSAKNIQYF

d_gene: TRBD2
len: 16
j_gene: TRBJ2-7
v_gene: TRBV6-2/TRBV6-3
abundance: .
CDR3nt: TGTGCCAGCAGTTACGCTGTAGCGGGAGCCTCGGCCGAGCAGTACTTC
CDR3aa: CASSYAVAGASAEQYF

d_gene: .
len: 15
j_gene: TRBJ2-2
v_gene: TRBV20-1
abundance: .
CDR3nt: TGCAGTGCCCCGTCCAGCGGACAGAACACCGGGGAGCTGTTTTTT
CDR3aa: CSAPSSGQNTGELFF

d_gene: .
len: 13
j_gene: TRBJ1-5
v_gene: TRBV5-1
abundance: .
CDR3nt: TGCGCCAGCAGCTTGCGACCCACCCAGCCCCAGCATTTT
CDR3aa: CASSLRPTQPQHF

d_gene: .
len: 17
j_gene: TRBJ2-3
v_gene: TRBV7-8
abundance: .
CDR3nt: TGTGCCAGCAGCTTAGCTCCGGGGACCGGGATTTCAGATACGCAGTATTTT
CDR3aa: CASSLAPGTGISDTQYF

d_gene: TRBD1
len: 13
j_gene: TRBJ1-5
v_gene: TRBV19
abundance: .
CDR3nt: TGTGCCAGTACCGTCGACAGGGTCCAGCCCCAGCATTTT
CDR3aa: CASTVDRVQPQHF

d_gene: .
len: 14
j_gene: TRBJ2-6
v_gene: TRBV20-1
abundance: .
CDR3nt: TGCAGTGCTCCCTTCCTCTCTGGGGCCAACGTCCTGACTTTC
CDR3aa: CSAPFLSGANVLTF

d_gene: .
len: 18
j_gene: TRBJ1-1
v_gene: TRBV7-2
abundance: few
CDR3nt: TGTGCCAGCAGCTTAGCCGGAGGGAGGACCCTAAGGAACACTGAAGCTTTCTTT
CDR3aa: CASSLAGGRTLRNTEAFF

d_gene: TRBD2
len: 15
j_gene: TRBJ2-3
v_gene: TRBV20-1
abundance: .
CDR3nt: TGCAGTGCTAGAGTCGGCGGGGGAGCAAGGGATACGCAGTATTTT
CDR3aa: CSARVGGGARDTQYF

d_gene: .
len: 16
j_gene: TRBJ2-2
v_gene: TRBV6-1
abundance: few
CDR3nt: TGTGCCAGCAGTGCCCTAACAGTCGCTGGCACCGGGGAGCTGTTTTTT
CDR3aa: CASSALTVAGTGELFF